The 14 T cell receptor beta chains below all came from one sample that was sequenced in a study of T cells in tuberculosis. Thawed, overnight-rested PBMC were stained with GMM-loaded CD1B tetramer, viability dye and anti-CD3, then sorted. The lipid loaded on the CD1B tetramers was C32 glucose monomycolate from Rhodococcus equi. Method: immunoSEQ multiplex PCR; TCRdb's copy keeps in-frame clones and lacks some. The data show 55,000 to 60,000 clones, roughly 87% seen once. The sample was CD1b-GMM tetramer-negative cells sorted from PBMCs. The receptors stem from an adult woman with latent tuberculosis.

This clone was recorded once. As DNA, the CDR3 is TGCGCCAGCAGCCAAGCTCTAGGGAGAGACCAGCCCCAGCATTTT. Encoded protein: CASSQALGRDQPQHF. The chain combines TRBV4-3 with TRBJ1-5; D not certain. The germline V and J ends were trimmed by 1 base and 7 bases, with 14 bases remaining between them. The V gene's germline CDR1 is LGHNA and CDR2 YSLEER. The CDR3 runs 15 residues.

The J gene is TRBJ1-5, the V gene TRBV25-1, with D unresolved. The V end lost 6 bases, the J end lost 0 bases, and 12 bases lay between the germline ends. This CDR3 contains 15 residues. Germline CDR1 and CDR2: MGHDK and SYGVNS. The DNA for the CDR3 is TGTGCCAGCAGATTTAGACATTATAGCAATCAGCCCCAGCATTTT. Translating it yields CASRFRHYSNQPQHF.

CDR3 loop: CASTWRVRDTGELFF. The CDR3 bases are TGTGCCAGCACTTGGCGGGTTAGGGATACCGGGGAGCTGTTTTTT. The chain is built from TRBV6-1 and TRBJ2-2, with D possibly TRBD2 on 5 matching bases. CDR3 length equals 15 residues. With 7 bases removed from V and 5 bases from J, the gap between germline ends came to 17 bases. Germline loops: CDR1 MNHNS, CDR2 SASEGT.

The chain recombines TRBV12-5 with TRBJ1-2, with unresolved D. This CDR3 is 18 amino acids long. V was clipped by 0 bases and J by 3 bases, with 20 bases between them. From germline, CDR1 is LGHNT and CDR2 FRNRAP. The CDR3 region has the DNA TGTGCTAGTGGTTTGGTATTGGGAGGAGCCGAAATAGACTATGGCTACACCTTC. Its translation: CASGLVLGGAEIDYGYTF.

The chain recombines TRBV5-6 with TRBJ2-1, with TRBD2 matching over 7 bases. Trimming took 4 bases from V and 8 from J; bases not matched to a gene: 12. The CDR3 length is 15 residues. The germline gives CDR1 SGHDT, CDR2 YYEEEE. CDR3 nucleotide sequence: TGTGCCAGCAGCGACAGCGGGACCCCTTTATATGAGCAGTTCTTC. It specifies CASSDSGTPLYEQFF.

This clone appeared once. At one end, the junction sequence differs from germline, possibly due to a read error. This chain connects TRBV28 to TRBJ2-7, with 13 positions matching TRBD2. The CDR3 totals 14 residues. The germline CDR1 and CDR2 sequences are MDHEN and SYDVKM. CDR3 bases: TGTGCCAGCAGTTCGGGACTAGCGGGATCGGGTCTCGTCTTC. This encodes CASSSGLAGSGLVF.

This clone has just one count. The chain combines TRBV20-1 with TRBJ2-1; D gene uncertain. Germline CDR1 reads DFQATT; CDR2 reads SNEGSKA (reference sequence). The CDR3 runs to 11 residues. With 4 bases removed from V and 7 bases from J, the gap between germline ends came to 8 bases. CDR3 nucleotides: TGCAGTGCTATCCACGGGAATGAGCAGTTCTTC. Amino acid sequence: CSAIHGNEQFF.

This chain joins TRBV7-9 and TRBJ2-1; TRBD2 might be the D (5 bases). Germline V lookup: CDR1 SEHNR, CDR2 FQNEAQ (reference sequence). The CDR3 is made up of 13 amino acids. The germline V and J ends were trimmed by 8 bases and 4 bases, with 12 bases remaining between them. The CDR3 loop reads CASDRELYNEQFF. CDR3 bases: TGTGCCAGCGATCGGGAATTGTACAATGAGCAGTTCTTC.

The CDR3 coding sequence is TGTGCCAGCAGTTTAGTCCCGCAGGACAATCAGCCCCAGCATTTT. The encoded protein is CASSLVPQDNQPQHF. This chain connects TRBV28 to TRBJ1-5; no firm D call. Trimming left V 2 bases short and J 3 bases short, with 11 bases between. CDR1 and CDR2 from the germline V gene are MDHEN and SYDVKM. The CDR3 loop spans 15 amino acids.

CDR3 sequence reads: CAIRTGTGEIRNYGYTF. CDR3 DNA: TGTGCCATCAGAACCGGGACAGGGGAGATACGCAACTATGGCTACACCTTC. J is TRBJ1-2 and V is TRBV10-3; 10 bases are a match to TRBD1. In germline, CDR1 is ENHRY, CDR2 SYGVKD. The junction had 12 bases not matched to a gene; V was cut back by 6 bases and J by 2 bases. This CDR3 has 17 residues.

This clone is a singleton in its sample. The V gene is TRBV27, the J gene TRBJ1-1, with 7 bases lining up with TRBD1. V lost 6 bases, J lost 5 bases, and 3 bases stayed unmatched. The CDR3 has 12 residues. In germline, CDR1 is MNHEY, CDR2 SMNVEV (reference sequence). The CDR3 DNA follows: TGTGCCAGCAGGTCGACAGGGACTGAAGCTTTCTTT. This gives the protein CASRSTGTEAFF.

The chain combines TRBV4-3 with TRBJ1-2; D call uncertain. V lost 0 bases to trimming and J lost 0 bases, with 8 bases between them. The CDR3 runs to 15 residues. The germline V gene encodes CDR1 LGHNA and CDR2 YSLEER. The CDR3 sequence is CASSQESVSNYGYTF. The CDR3 bases are TGCGCCAGCAGCCAAGAAAGCGTCTCTAACTATGGCTACACCTTC.

The V and J genes are TRBV27 and TRBJ1-5; 7 bases fit TRBD1. J lost 0 bases, V lost 2 bases, and 7 bases had no gene match. Germline V gene lookup returns CDR1 MNHEY and CDR2 SMNVEV (reference sequence). The CDR3 is 17 amino acids. Written as DNA, the CDR3 is TGTGCCAGCAGTTTAATAGGGACAGAATATAGCAATCAGCCCCAGCATTTT. Translated: CASSLIGTEYSNQPQHF.

This chain joins TRBV7-8 and TRBJ2-1; 14 bases match TRBD2. This CDR3 is 21 amino acids long. CDR1 and CDR2 from the germline V gene are SGHVS and FQNEAQ. The junction had 14 bases not matched to a gene; V was cut back by 4 bases and J by 0 bases. This CDR3 reads CASSSLRTSGRRSSSYNEQFF. In DNA form, the CDR3 reads TGTGCCAGCAGCTCCCTCAGGACTAGCGGGAGGCGTTCGAGCTCCTACAATGAGCAGTTCTTC.